The present T cell receptor beta chain was sequenced within a study of T cell repertoires in cytomegalovirus infection. Study summary: Recently identified HLA-C-restricted CMV epitopes were used, and well-studied HLA-B-restricted CMV epitopes were used as well. Based on public TCR beta signatures, there were indications of CMV infection and of a matching HLA type. Study-wide results and limits: HLA-C-restricted, CMV-specific TCR beta clonotypes were dominant ex vivo.

The sample holds a few counts of this clonotype. Its antigen remains unidentified. TCRdb re-called the reads with MiXCR, one entry per CDR3 protein. The table shows some 900,000 distinct CDR3 sequences, with 30% to 35% occurring only once. CDR1 MNHEY and CDR2 SMNVEV come from the germline V gene (reference sequence). V lost 6 bases, J lost 8 bases, and 15 bases stayed unmatched. The CDR3 contains 15 residues. V gene TRBV27 combines with J gene TRBJ1-1; 7 bases align to TRBD1. The material was cultured CD8+ T cells from PBMCs, obtained from culture after CMV antigen stimulation. This receptor was identified in a human donor in good health (CMV status not recorded). Some clones in this sample may be carry-over from other donors' samples. The CDR3 DNA reads TGTGCCAGCAGAGGGAGACAGGGTGATTTTGAAGAAGCTTTCTTT. Translating gives CASRGRQGDFEEAFF.